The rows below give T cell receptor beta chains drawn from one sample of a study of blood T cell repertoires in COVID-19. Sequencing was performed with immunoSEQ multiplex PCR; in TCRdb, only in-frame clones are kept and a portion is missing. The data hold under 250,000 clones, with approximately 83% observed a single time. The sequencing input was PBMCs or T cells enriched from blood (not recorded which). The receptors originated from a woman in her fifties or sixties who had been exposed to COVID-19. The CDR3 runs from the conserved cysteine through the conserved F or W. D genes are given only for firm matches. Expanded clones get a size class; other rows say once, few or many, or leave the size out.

CDR3aa: CAWTRFLERGNTGELFF; CDR3nt: TGTGCCTGGACCCGATTCTTGGAGAGGGGGAATACCGGGGAGCTGTTTTTT; j_gene: TRBJ2-2; abundance: -; d_gene: -; v_gene: TRBV30
CDR3aa: CSVRRGGVYAEAFF; CDR3nt: TGCAGCGTTCGAAGGGGCGGAGTTTACGCTGAAGCTTTCTTT; j_gene: TRBJ1-1; abundance: -; d_gene: -; v_gene: TRBV29-1
CDR3aa: CASRGTGGGRRPQHF; CDR3nt: TGTGCCAGTAGGGGGACAGGGGGCGGGCGAAGGCCCCAGCATTTT; j_gene: TRBJ1-5; abundance: -; d_gene: TRBD1; v_gene: TRBV19
CDR3aa: CASSLGLSSYEQYF; CDR3nt: TGCGCCAGCAGCCTGGGACTCAGCTCCTACGAGCAGTACTTC; j_gene: TRBJ2-7; abundance: -; d_gene: -; v_gene: TRBV4-3
CDR3aa: CASTKNWEGSYGYTF; CDR3nt: TGTGCCAGCACCAAAAATTGGGAGGGTTCCTATGGCTACACCTTC; j_gene: TRBJ1-2; abundance: -; d_gene: -; v_gene: TRBV21-1
CDR3aa: CASSLGDRVRYF; CDR3nt: TGTGCCAGCAGCTTAGGGGACAGGGTGCGGTACTTC; j_gene: TRBJ2-7; abundance: once; d_gene: TRBD1; v_gene: TRBV13
CDR3aa: CASSFDPGTGKTYNSPLHF; CDR3nt: TGTGCCAGCAGCTTCGACCCCGGGACAGGGAAGACCTATAATTCACCCCTCCACTTT; j_gene: TRBJ1-6; abundance: -; d_gene: TRBD1; v_gene: TRBV7-9
CDR3aa: CASSQGDNEQFF; CDR3nt: TGCGCCAGCAGCCAGGGTGACAATGAGCAGTTCTTC; j_gene: TRBJ2-1; abundance: -; d_gene: -; v_gene: TRBV5-1
CDR3aa: CASTLGGSNNEQFF; CDR3nt: TGCGCCAGCACCCTGGGGGGGTCCAACAATGAGCAGTTCTTC; j_gene: TRBJ2-1; abundance: -; d_gene: TRBD2; v_gene: TRBV10-2
CDR3aa: CASSLGGTQSGNTIYF; CDR3nt: TGTGCCAGCAGTTTGGGCGGGACCCAGTCTGGAAACACCATATATTTT; j_gene: TRBJ1-3; abundance: -; d_gene: -; v_gene: TRBV28
CDR3aa: CASRIRGTSTDTQYF; CDR3nt: TGTGCCAGCCGAATCCGGGGGACTAGCACAGATACGCAGTATTTT; j_gene: TRBJ2-3; abundance: -; d_gene: -; v_gene: TRBV2
CDR3aa: CASSHPGGNYGYTF; CDR3nt: TGTGCCAGCAGCCATCCAGGGGGTAACTATGGCTACACCTTC; j_gene: TRBJ1-2; abundance: -; d_gene: TRBD1; v_gene: TRBV3-1/TRBV3-2
CDR3aa: CASSQVQGWTEAFF; CDR3nt: TGTGCCAGCAGCCAAGTTCAGGGGTGGACTGAAGCTTTCTTT; j_gene: TRBJ1-1; abundance: -; d_gene: -; v_gene: TRBV14
CDR3aa: CASSPPLNTEAFF; CDR3nt: TGTGCCAGCTCACCACCGTTAAACACTGAAGCTTTCTTT; j_gene: TRBJ1-1; abundance: -; d_gene: -; v_gene: TRBV18
CDR3aa: CASSQGSTGRTEAFF; CDR3nt: TGCGCCAGCAGCCAAGGTTCGACAGGGAGGACTGAAGCTTTCTTT; j_gene: TRBJ1-1; abundance: -; d_gene: TRBD1; v_gene: TRBV4-3
CDR3aa: CASSLDSNTEAFF; CDR3nt: TGTGCCAGCAGTCTAGACAGCAACACTGAAGCTTTCTTT; j_gene: TRBJ1-1; abundance: -; d_gene: -; v_gene: TRBV12-3/TRBV12-4
CDR3aa: CASSLGPGEETQYF; CDR3nt: TGTGCCAGCAGCTTGGGGCCAGGGGAGGAGACCCAGTACTTC; j_gene: TRBJ2-5; abundance: -; d_gene: -; v_gene: TRBV5-4
CDR3aa: CASSNPPDSNHEKLFF; CDR3nt: TGTGCCAGTAGTAACCCGCCGGACAGTAACCATGAAAAACTGTTTTTT; j_gene: TRBJ1-4; abundance: -; d_gene: -; v_gene: TRBV19
CDR3aa: CASSQDVWTGGVGTDTQYF; CDR3nt: TGTGCCAGCAGCCAAGATGTTTGGACAGGGGGTGTCGGGACAGATACGCAGTATTTT; j_gene: TRBJ2-3; abundance: -; d_gene: TRBD1; v_gene: TRBV3-1/TRBV3-2
CDR3aa: CASSFGGNQPQHF; CDR3nt: TGTGCCAGCAGTTTCGGGGGCAATCAGCCCCAGCATTTT; j_gene: TRBJ1-5; abundance: -; d_gene: -; v_gene: TRBV12-3/TRBV12-4
CDR3aa: CASSLDRAINTEAFF; CDR3nt: TGTGCCAGTAGCTTGGACAGGGCGATCAACACTGAAGCTTTCTTT; j_gene: TRBJ1-1; abundance: -; d_gene: TRBD1; v_gene: TRBV19
CDR3aa: CASTSQRGSNQPQHF; CDR3nt: TGTGCCAGCACCTCACAGAGGGGGTCCAATCAGCCCCAGCATTTT; j_gene: TRBJ1-5; abundance: -; d_gene: -; v_gene: TRBV6-5